Reported below is one T cell receptor beta chain. Antigen: not known. The data originate from a study of TIL therapy for anti-PD-1-resistant metastatic lung cancer. Study-wide background: Progressing patients received lymphodepletion, expanded TIL infusion and IL-2. Patients had a median age of about 50 years (range roughly 38-75).

The immunoSEQ assay was v3. TCRdb's copy holds only in-frame clones and misses some; the assay was immunoSEQ multiplex PCR. The repertoire consists of 40,000 to 60,000 clones, with roughly 85% occurring once and the leading ten covering 4.5% to 5.5%. Study observations and caveats: The cohort had more treatment-naive, never-smoker and oncogene-addicted patients than typical.

The time point denotes: pre-treatment sample, taken before nivolumab and TIL therapy. The CDR3 totals 14 residues. V dropped 6 bases and J dropped 6; count of bases not matched to a gene: 2. Germline CDR1 is SNHLY and CDR2 is FYNNEI. The sequenced sample was blood, obtained at baseline. This TCR derives from a woman between 30 and 80 years old with non-small cell lung cancer. The chain uses TRBV2 and TRBJ2-1; 13 bases agree with TRBD2. This CDR3 reads CASSRTSGSNEQFF. CDR3 DNA sequence: TGTGCCAGCAGCAGGACTAGCGGGAGCAATGAGCAGTTCTTC.